This entry is about one TCR beta chain. The target antigen is unknown. This entry belongs to a study of cytotoxic CD8 clonotypes in ibrutinib-treated CLL. Study-wide results and caveats: Clonality grew at ibrutinib response; at progression, it decreased back toward baseline. In comparison with age-matched healthy donors, baseline clonality was higher and tracked circulating CD8+ T-cell counts. Public clonotypes were rare and shrank or held steady on treatment.

Unmatched junction bases numbered 14, after V lost 4 bases and J lost 0 bases. Per germline, CDR1 SGHNT and CDR2 YYREEE (reference sequence). This CDR3 is 18 amino acids long. Clones were read by immunoSEQ multiplex PCR, and TCRdb kept only the in-frame ones, dropping some. This sample carries some 120,000 clones, around 84% of them seen once, and the ten largest clones take roughly 3.1%. The TCR originated in a human donor with chronic lymphocytic leukemia. The chain employs TRBV5-4 and TRBJ2-7; 9 bases align to TRBD2. The input for sequencing was PBMCs, taken after 24 months of ibrutinib treatment. CDR3 protein: CASSPSAGGLRSSYEQYF. The DNA of the CDR3 is TGTGCCAGCAGCCCATCGGCGGGGGGGCTCCGGAGCTCCTACGAGCAGTACTTC. The variable domain in full, with the rest retrieved from reference TRBV5-4 and TRBJ2-7, is ETGVTQSPTHLIKTRGQQVTLRCSSQSGHNTVSWYQQALGQGPQFIFQYYREEENGRGNFPPRFSGLQFPNYSSELNVNALELDDSALYLCASSPSAGGLRSSYEQYFGPGTRLTVT.